The rows below give T cell receptor beta chains drawn from one sample of a study of shared clonotypes between healthy human individuals. Libraries were prepared by immunoSEQ multiplex PCR; TCRdb keeps only in-frame clonotypes and omits some of them. Found here are approximately 2,200,000 clones, approximately 94% of them singletons; the top ten hold under 2%. Specimen: naive CD8+ T cells from PBMCs. The receptors stem from a man aged 18-30 years in good health. Some clones in this sample may be carry-over from other donors' samples. The CDR3 runs from the conserved cysteine through the conserved F or W. Each record gives: V gene, clone size, D gene, J gene, CDR3 protein, CDR3 DNA. D genes are given only for firm matches. Size is omitted from some rows. Given values are once, few, many or a class for expanded clones.

v_call: TRBV28; clone_size: -; d_call: TRBD2; j_call: TRBJ2-2; cdr3_aa: CASSPPGLAVPGELFF; cdr3_nt: TGTGCCAGCAGTCCTCCGGGACTAGCGGTTCCCGGGGAGCTGTTTTTT
v_call: TRBV29-1; clone_size: -; d_call: -; j_call: TRBJ2-7; cdr3_aa: CSVRHPTGSYEQYF; cdr3_nt: TGCAGCGTGAGACACCCGACTGGCTCCTACGAGCAGTACTTC
v_call: TRBV28; clone_size: -; d_call: TRBD2; j_call: TRBJ2-2; cdr3_aa: CASSPGLAGGQGTGELFF; cdr3_nt: TGTGCCAGCAGCCCCGGACTAGCGGGAGGGCAGGGCACCGGGGAGCTGTTTTTT
v_call: TRBV11-2; clone_size: -; d_call: -; j_call: TRBJ2-1; cdr3_aa: CASSLGAAQFF; cdr3_nt: TGTGCCAGCAGCTTAGGGGCGGCGCAGTTCTTC
v_call: TRBV4-1; clone_size: -; d_call: TRBD1; j_call: TRBJ2-1; cdr3_aa: CASSPPGQGLEQFF; cdr3_nt: TGCGCCAGCAGCCCGCCGGGACAGGGATTGGAGCAGTTCTTC
v_call: TRBV19; clone_size: -; d_call: -; j_call: TRBJ1-4; cdr3_aa: CASTEATNEKLFF; cdr3_nt: TGTGCCAGTACGGAAGCAACTAATGAAAAACTGTTTTTT
v_call: TRBV19; clone_size: once; d_call: -; j_call: TRBJ1-5; cdr3_aa: CASTGGLRPQHF; cdr3_nt: TGTGCCAGTACGGGGGGGCTTAGGCCCCAGCATTTT
v_call: TRBV2; clone_size: -; d_call: TRBD2; j_call: TRBJ2-7; cdr3_aa: CALDWDGRLGEQYF; cdr3_nt: TGTGCCCTTGATTGGGACGGGAGGCTGGGAGAGCAGTACTTC
v_call: TRBV9; clone_size: once; d_call: -; j_call: TRBJ2-3; cdr3_aa: CASSRTDTQYF; cdr3_nt: TGTGCCAGCAGCCGTACAGATACGCAGTATTTT
v_call: TRBV7-8; clone_size: -; d_call: TRBD1; j_call: TRBJ2-2; cdr3_aa: CASSSYQGAAGELFF; cdr3_nt: TGTGCCAGCAGCTCTTATCAGGGGGCGGCCGGGGAGCTGTTTTTT
v_call: TRBV27; clone_size: few; d_call: TRBD1; j_call: TRBJ1-1; cdr3_aa: CASSDRGSNTEAFF; cdr3_nt: TGTGCCAGCAGTGACAGGGGGAGTAACACTGAAGCTTTCTTT
v_call: TRBV28; clone_size: -; d_call: -; j_call: TRBJ2-7; cdr3_aa: CASSFPLRRERSYEQYF; cdr3_nt: TGTGCCAGCAGTTTTCCCCTCCGAAGAGAGCGGTCCTACGAGCAGTACTTC
v_call: TRBV7-9; clone_size: -; d_call: -; j_call: TRBJ1-4; cdr3_aa: CASSLAAGGFNEKLFF; cdr3_nt: TGTGCCAGCAGCTTAGCGGCGGGTGGATTCAATGAAAAACTGTTTTTT
v_call: TRBV7-9; clone_size: -; d_call: TRBD2; j_call: TRBJ2-7; cdr3_aa: CASSPSRGDEQYF; cdr3_nt: TGTGCCAGCAGCCCATCACGGGGGGACGAGCAGTACTTC
v_call: TRBV7-6; clone_size: many; d_call: -; j_call: TRBJ2-2; cdr3_aa: CASSLTRNTGELFF; cdr3_nt: TGTGCCAGCAGCTTAACGCGAAACACCGGGGAGCTGTTTTTT
v_call: TRBV28; clone_size: once; d_call: TRBD1; j_call: TRBJ2-2; cdr3_aa: CASSWTGTGELFF; cdr3_nt: TGTGCCAGCAGCTGGACAGGGACCGGGGAGCTGTTTTTT
v_call: TRBV12-5; clone_size: -; d_call: -; j_call: TRBJ2-7; cdr3_aa: CASGFSVDEQYF; cdr3_nt: TGTGCTAGTGGTTTCAGCGTAGACGAGCAGTACTTC
v_call: TRBV11-2; clone_size: -; d_call: -; j_call: TRBJ2-7; cdr3_aa: CASSSLWSSYEQYF; cdr3_nt: TGTGCCAGCAGCTCCCTATGGAGCTCCTACGAGCAGTACTTC
v_call: TRBV29-1; clone_size: -; d_call: -; j_call: TRBJ1-4; cdr3_aa: CSAAESNEKLFF; cdr3_nt: TGCAGCGCGGCAGAGTCTAATGAAAAACTGTTTTTT
v_call: TRBV5-8; clone_size: -; d_call: TRBD1; j_call: TRBJ2-2; cdr3_aa: CASSPRQGSNTGELFF; cdr3_nt: TGTGCCAGCAGCCCGAGACAGGGGTCGAACACCGGGGAGCTGTTTTTT
v_call: TRBV28; clone_size: -; d_call: -; j_call: TRBJ1-4; cdr3_aa: CASSFISEKLFF; cdr3_nt: TGTGCCAGCAGTTTTATATCTGAAAAACTGTTTTTT
v_call: TRBV29-1; clone_size: -; d_call: TRBD2; j_call: TRBJ2-3; cdr3_aa: CSVDPLRFDGGSDTQYF; cdr3_nt: TGCAGCGTTGATCCCCTCAGATTTGACGGGGGGTCAGATACGCAGTATTTT
v_call: TRBV30; clone_size: -; d_call: TRBD2; j_call: TRBJ2-7; cdr3_aa: CAWSWGRDEQYF; cdr3_nt: TGTGCCTGGAGCTGGGGGAGGGACGAGCAGTACTTC
v_call: TRBV27; clone_size: -; d_call: -; j_call: TRBJ2-2; cdr3_aa: CASTYSFSAGELFF; cdr3_nt: TGTGCCAGCACCTACAGTTTCTCGGCCGGGGAGCTGTTTTTT
v_call: TRBV27; clone_size: -; d_call: -; j_call: TRBJ1-5; cdr3_aa: CASSLGQTNQPQHF; cdr3_nt: TGTGCCAGCAGTTTAGGGCAGACAAATCAGCCCCAGCATTTT
v_call: TRBV15; clone_size: few; d_call: -; j_call: TRBJ1-4; cdr3_aa: CATSRVTNEKLFF; cdr3_nt: TGTGCCACCAGCAGAGTGACTAATGAAAAACTGTTTTTT
v_call: TRBV6-1; clone_size: -; d_call: -; j_call: TRBJ1-2; cdr3_aa: CAVHVLYGYTF; cdr3_nt: TGTGCCGTTCATGTTCTCTATGGCTACACCTTC
v_call: TRBV7-8; clone_size: -; d_call: -; j_call: TRBJ1-1; cdr3_aa: CASSSARGQAFF; cdr3_nt: TGTGCCAGCAGCTCGGCCAGAGGACAAGCTTTCTTT
v_call: TRBV28; clone_size: -; d_call: -; j_call: TRBJ1-1; cdr3_aa: CASSFRGPAGTEAFF; cdr3_nt: TGTGCCAGCAGTTTTCGCGGGCCGGCTGGCACTGAAGCTTTCTTT
v_call: TRBV27; clone_size: -; d_call: -; j_call: TRBJ2-2; cdr3_aa: CASSLLNTGELFF; cdr3_nt: TGTGCCAGCAGTTTGCTTAACACCGGGGAGCTGTTTTTT
v_call: TRBV16; clone_size: -; d_call: -; j_call: TRBJ1-5; cdr3_aa: CASSQVGRVMGNQPQHF; cdr3_nt: TGTGCCAGCAGCCAAGTAGGCAGGGTTATGGGCAATCAGCCCCAGCATTTT
v_call: TRBV11-2; clone_size: -; d_call: -; j_call: TRBJ2-7; cdr3_aa: CASSLASTGSEQYF; cdr3_nt: TGTGCCAGCAGCTTAGCCTCTACAGGGAGCGAGCAGTACTTC
v_call: TRBV11-3; clone_size: -; d_call: -; j_call: TRBJ2-5; cdr3_aa: CASSLGTEETQYF; cdr3_nt: TGTGCCAGCAGCTTAGGAACGGAAGAGACCCAGTACTTC
v_call: TRBV6-6; clone_size: few; d_call: -; j_call: TRBJ1-1; cdr3_aa: CASSPTVGTEAFF; cdr3_nt: TGTGCCAGCAGCCCGACCGTGGGAACTGAAGCTTTCTTT
v_call: TRBV7-8; clone_size: -; d_call: -; j_call: TRBJ2-5; cdr3_aa: CASSLTVLETQYF; cdr3_nt: TGTGCCAGCAGCTTAACCGTTTTGGAGACCCAGTACTTC
v_call: TRBV27; clone_size: -; d_call: -; j_call: TRBJ2-7; cdr3_aa: CASSPQDRPHEQYF; cdr3_nt: TGTGCCAGCAGTCCCCAAGACCGTCCCCACGAGCAGTACTTC
v_call: TRBV28; clone_size: -; d_call: -; j_call: TRBJ1-1; cdr3_aa: CASSPLGRLLDPEAFF; cdr3_nt: TGTGCCAGCAGTCCCCTGGGACGGCTACTAGACCCTGAAGCTTTCTTT
v_call: TRBV4-1; clone_size: -; d_call: -; j_call: TRBJ1-6; cdr3_aa: CASSQPTGYGSPLHF; cdr3_nt: TGCGCCAGCAGCCAACCCACAGGGTATGGCTCACCCCTCCACTTT
v_call: TRBV27; clone_size: few; d_call: -; j_call: TRBJ1-4; cdr3_aa: CASSPGGWDEKLFF; cdr3_nt: TGTGCCAGCAGCCCGGGGGGCTGGGATGAAAAACTGTTTTTT
v_call: TRBV28; clone_size: -; d_call: TRBD2; j_call: TRBJ2-3; cdr3_aa: CASSLYLAGDSDTQYF; cdr3_nt: TGTGCCAGCAGTTTATACCTAGCGGGAGATTCAGATACGCAGTATTTT
v_call: TRBV7-9; clone_size: -; d_call: -; j_call: TRBJ2-5; cdr3_aa: CASSLASANQETQYF; cdr3_nt: TGTGCCAGCAGCTTAGCTAGCGCGAACCAAGAGACCCAGTACTTC
v_call: TRBV4-2; clone_size: -; d_call: TRBD2; j_call: TRBJ2-1; cdr3_aa: CASRSGLAAYNEQFF; cdr3_nt: TGTGCCAGCAGATCAGGACTAGCGGCATACAATGAGCAGTTCTTC